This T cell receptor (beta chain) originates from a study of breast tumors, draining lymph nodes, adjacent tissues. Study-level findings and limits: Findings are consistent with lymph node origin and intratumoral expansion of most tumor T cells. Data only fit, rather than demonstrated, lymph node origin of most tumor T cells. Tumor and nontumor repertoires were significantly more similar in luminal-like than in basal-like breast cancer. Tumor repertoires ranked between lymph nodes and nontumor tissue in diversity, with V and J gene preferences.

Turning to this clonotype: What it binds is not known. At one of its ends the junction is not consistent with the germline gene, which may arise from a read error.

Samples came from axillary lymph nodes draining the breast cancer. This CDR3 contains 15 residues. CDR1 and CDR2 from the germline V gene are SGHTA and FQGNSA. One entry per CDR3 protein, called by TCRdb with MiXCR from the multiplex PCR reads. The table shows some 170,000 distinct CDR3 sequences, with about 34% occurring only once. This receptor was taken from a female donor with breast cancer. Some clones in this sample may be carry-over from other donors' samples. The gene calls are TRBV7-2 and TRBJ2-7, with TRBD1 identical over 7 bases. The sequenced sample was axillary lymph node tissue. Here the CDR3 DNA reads TGTGCCAGCAGCTTAGCGGCAGGGGGTTCCTACGTGCAGCACTTC. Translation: CASSLAAGGSYVQHF.